Below are 20 T cell receptor beta chains sequenced from a single sample in a study of cytotoxic CD8 clonotypes in ibrutinib-treated CLL. TCRdb keeps only in-frame clones here, not all; method: immunoSEQ multiplex PCR. Of about 130,000 clones in the sample, roughly 88% were seen once. The sample consisted of PBMCs, taken after 24 months of ibrutinib treatment. These TCRs come from a human donor with chronic lymphocytic leukemia.

This clone was found a few times. The chain couples TRBV27 to TRBJ1-4; TRBD1 is a possible D gene (5 bases). The V gene's germline CDR1 is MNHEY and CDR2 SMNVEV (reference sequence). The CDR3 contains 14 residues. The V end lost 5 bases, the J end lost 4 bases, and 11 bases lay between the germline ends. The CDR3 here is CASSRQPFNEKLFF. CDR3 DNA: TGTGCCAGCAGTCGACAGCCCTTTAATGAAAAACTGTTTTTT.

V gene TRBV5-1 combines with J gene TRBJ1-1; D call uncertain. This CDR3 has 18 residues. The germline CDR1 and CDR2 sequences are SGHRS and YFSETQ. V lost 3 bases, J lost 1 base, and 22 bases lay in between. The CDR3 DNA reads TGCGCCAGCAGCTCCCGCCCCCTAGAGGGCACGGGGAACACTGAAGCTTTCTTT. Translating gives CASSSRPLEGTGNTEAFF.

The V call is TRBV10-3, the J call TRBJ1-3; D not certain. Between the trimmed V and J ends, which lost 2 bases and 4 bases, there was a span of 3 bases. Germline V gene data show CDR1 as ENHRY and CDR2 as SYGVKD. This CDR3 is built from 12 residues. CDR3 in amino acids: CAISENGNTIYF. The DNA of the CDR3 is TGTGCCATCAGTGAGAACGGAAACACCATATATTTT.

The V call is TRBV19, the J call TRBJ1-5; 7 positions match TRBD1. The germline CDR1 and CDR2 sequences are LNHDA and SQIVND (reference sequence). The trim removed 2 bases at V and 9 bases at J, leaving 7 bases unmatched. This CDR3 has 14 residues. CDR3 nucleotides: TGTGCCAGTAGTATACTTGGCGCAGGGGGGCCCCAGCATTTT. Encoded protein: CASSILGAGGPQHF. The full variable domain, rest sourced from reference TRBV19 and TRBJ1-5, is DGGITQSPKYLFRKEGQNVTLSCEQNLNHDAMYWYRQDPGQGLRLIYYSQIVNDFQKGDIAEGYSVSREKKESFPLTVTSAQKNPTAFYLCASSILGAGGPQHFGDGTRLSIL.

This clone appeared once. The chain recombines TRBV7-2 with TRBJ2-3, with D possibly being TRBD2 (5 bases). V dropped 4 bases and J dropped 2 bases, with 19 bases sitting between them. This CDR3 contains 17 residues. Germline values: CDR1 SGHTA, CDR2 FQGNSA. In nucleotides, the CDR3 is TGTGCCAGCAGCTCCCCGACGGGAAGAACACACACAGATACGCAGTATTTT. Protein: CASSSPTGRTHTDTQYF. Based on the CDR3 plus reference TRBV7-2 and TRBJ2-3, the full variable domain is GAGVSQSPSNKVTEKGKDVELRCDPISGHTALYWYRQSLGQGLEFLIYFQGNSAPDKSGLPSDRFSAERTGGSVSTLTIQRTQQEDSAVYLCASSSPTGRTHTDTQYFGPGTRLTVL.

V is TRBV29-1 and J is TRBJ2-3; no reliable D call. This CDR3 region has 15 residues. CDR1 is SQVTM and CDR2 is ANQGSEA in the germline V gene. V lost 4 bases and J lost 7, with 21 bases in between. DNA of the CDR3: TGCAGCGTTGGTGGCGAAAGCCTACTTACTTATACGCAGTATTTT. Residues: CSVGGESLLTYTQYF.

The chain joins TRBV4-2 to TRBJ2-7; D ambiguous. There are 16 residues in the CDR3. Trimming shortened V by 2 bases and J by 6 bases, and 20 bases separated the two germline ends. Germline CDR1 is LGHNA and CDR2 is YNFKEQ. Here the CDR3 DNA reads TGTGCCAGCAGCCAACAGGTATCGAGCGCCGGCGGCGAGCAGTACTTC. Translating it yields CASSQQVSSAGGEQYF.

This chain links TRBV5-6 with TRBJ2-7; tentative D call: TRBD1 (7 bases). Germline assignment: CDR1 SGHDT and CDR2 YYEEEE. Trimming shortened V by 7 bases and J by 6 bases, and 23 bases separated the two germline ends. The CDR3 totals 15 residues. CDR3 loop: CASSRGTLRGREQYF. As DNA, the CDR3 is TGTGCCAGCTCCCGCGGGACTTTAAGGGGGCGCGAGCAGTACTTC.

CDR3 protein: CASSFNDQETQYF. CDR3 bases: TGCGCCAGCAGCTTTAATGATCAAGAGACCCAGTACTTC. The V and J genes are TRBV5-1 and TRBJ2-5; no clear D. Germline CDR1 SGHRS, CDR2 YFSETQ. This CDR3 region has 13 residues. The V gene lost 2 bases and the J gene lost 2 bases, with 7 bases spanning the gap.

The chain combines TRBV7-9 with TRBJ2-1; 10 bases fit TRBD2. The CDR3 covers 16 residues. Per germline, CDR1 SEHNR and CDR2 FQNEAQ (reference sequence). With 5 bases clipped from V and 2 bases from J, the junction kept 6 bases outside the gene matches. CDR3 protein: CASSPSGSNTYNEQFF. CDR3 nucleotides: TGTGCCAGCAGCCCTAGCGGGAGTAATACCTACAATGAGCAGTTCTTC.

The chain employs TRBV19 and TRBJ1-1; D is possibly TRBD1 (5 bases). Trimming took off 3 bases at V and 1 base at J, with 6 bases between the two ends. The CDR3 has 13 residues. CDR1 LNHDA and CDR2 SQIVND come from the germline V gene (reference sequence). The CDR3 DNA reads TGTGCCAGTAGTATCGACAGGAACACTGAAGCTTTCTTT. Protein sequence: CASSIDRNTEAFF. Combining the CDR3 with reference TRBV19 and TRBJ1-1 gives the whole variable domain DGGITQSPKYLFRKEGQNVTLSCEQNLNHDAMYWYRQDPGQGLRLIYYSQIVNDFQKGDIAEGYSVSREKKESFPLTVTSAQKNPTAFYLCASSIDRNTEAFFGQGTRLTVV.

The chain links TRBV5-1 to TRBJ1-3; the D gene is possibly TRBD1 (6 bases). The CDR3 extends over 16 amino acids. Trimming cost V 3 bases and J 0 bases, with 13 bases left between them. From germline, CDR1 is SGHRS and CDR2 YFSETQ. CDR3 sequence reads: CASSSGHGFSGNTIYF. CDR3 DNA sequence: TGCGCCAGCAGCTCGGGACATGGCTTCTCTGGAAACACCATATATTTT.

The chain combines TRBV28 with TRBJ1-2, with D tentatively TRBD1 (6 bases). The CDR3 sequence is 18 residues long. Trimming stripped 3 bases from V and 1 base from J, with 21 bases between. Germline V gives CDR1 MDHEN, CDR2 SYDVKM. CDR3 sequence reads: CASSLLGTKGSFNYGYTF. The CDR3 bases are TGTGCCAGCAGTTTGCTTGGGACAAAGGGGAGTTTTAACTATGGCTACACCTTC.

V and J are TRBV9 and TRBJ2-3, with 14 bases identical to TRBD2. In germline, CDR1 is SGDLS, CDR2 YYNGEE. CDR3 length: 19 residues. V gave up 3 bases and J gave up 4 bases; unmatched junction bases: 13. The CDR3: CASSASRTRTSGRSDTQYF. The CDR3 DNA reads TGTGCCAGCAGCGCCAGTAGGACCCGGACTAGCGGGAGGTCAGATACGCAGTATTTT.

The chain has TRBV6-6 and TRBJ2-1; D is possibly TRBD1 or TRBD2 (5 bases each). The CDR3 runs 13 residues. V was pared by 0 bases and J by 10 bases, with 10 bases between. Germline V gene data show CDR1 as MNHNY and CDR2 as SVGAGI (reference sequence). This CDR3 is CASSYSGGREQFF. The DNA for the CDR3 is TGTGCCAGCAGTTACTCTGGGGGTCGGGAGCAGTTCTTC.

V is TRBV9 and J is TRBJ1-4; 7 nucleotides agree with TRBD1. The CDR3 extends over 15 amino acids. J gave up 6 bases and V 0 bases, and 5 bases lay outside the gene matches. In germline, CDR1 is SGDLS, CDR2 YYNGEE. The CDR3 sequence is CASSVGGRGDEKLFF. The CDR3 nucleotides are TGTGCCAGCAGCGTAGGTGGCAGGGGGGATGAAAAACTGTTTTTT.

This rearrangement joins TRBV4-3 to TRBJ2-7; 8 nucleotides align to TRBD1. The CDR3 sequence is 18 residues long. Germline lookup yields CDR1 LGHNA and CDR2 YSLEER. J gave up 0 bases and V 0 bases, and 10 bases lay outside the gene matches. This CDR3 reads CASSQDSQGQVSSYEQYF. The CDR3 nucleotides are TGCGCCAGCAGCCAAGATTCGCAGGGACAGGTTAGCTCCTACGAGCAGTACTTC.

The chain is built from TRBV5-4 and TRBJ2-7, with D possibly being TRBD1 (5 bases). The CDR3 covers 13 residues. Germline V gives CDR1 SGHNT, CDR2 YYREEE (reference sequence). V was shortened by 0 bases and J by 7 bases, with 11 bases between the two germline ends. The CDR3 here is CASSLASQGEQYF. DNA for the CDR3: TGTGCCAGCAGCTTGGCTTCGCAGGGAGAGCAGTACTTC.

The sample holds a few counts of this clone. V usage is TRBV7-2 and J usage is TRBJ2-7, with TRBD2 identical over 7 bases. The V and J ends lost 5 bases and 4 bases, in that order; junction bases with no gene match: 8. The CDR3 length is 14 residues. In germline, CDR1 is SGHTA, CDR2 FQGNSA. DNA for the CDR3: TGTGCCAGCAGCCCGACGGGGGGAAGGTACGAGCAGTACTTC. Amino acid sequence: CASSPTGGRYEQYF.

This rearrangement joins TRBV28 to TRBJ1-2; D possibly corresponds to TRBD1 (5 bases). V was shortened by 5 bases and J by 4 bases, with 14 bases between the two germline ends. The CDR3 has 14 amino acids. Germline assignment: CDR1 MDHEN and CDR2 SYDVKM. CDR3 protein: CASSLGQGAYGYTF. As DNA, the CDR3 is TGTGCCAGCAGTCTAGGGCAGGGAGCCTATGGCTACACCTTC.